Below, one T cell receptor (beta chain) is given with its context. This table comes from immunoSEQ multiplex PCR, and its TCRdb copy is limited to in-frame clones, with some not included. This table holds approximately 200,000 clones, 70% to 90% found once. With 3 bases clipped from V and 1 base from J, the junction kept 16 bases outside the gene matches. The germline gives CDR1 DFQATT, CDR2 SNEGSKA (reference sequence). The CDR3 sequence is 19 residues long. The data were obtained in a study of blood T cell repertoires in COVID-19. Study-level information: Sites across the United States, Italy and Spain contributed samples from acute and convalescent COVID-19. From T cells, B-cell-depleted T cells, or PBMCs came the material, which was cDNA or gDNA.

Specimen: peripheral blood. The sequence was obtained from a man aged 18 to 30 with active or convalescent COVID-19. This chain links TRBV20-1 with TRBJ1-5, with 9 bases matching TRBD1. CDR3: CSASGLRDRARLSNQPQHF. The CDR3 bases are TGCAGTGCTAGTGGCCTCCGGGACAGGGCAAGATTAAGCAATCAGCCCCAGCATTTT.